This T cell receptor beta chain was obtained from a study of cytomegalovirus exposure and HLA in healthy donors. This clone has a single count. Its specificity is unknown. Study observations and caveats: Many donors shared some public TCRs, even though most TCR sequences were rare. Cytomegalovirus status, reportedly, was diagnosed with high specificity and sensitivity by the classifier. Among the CMV-associated chains, a few were confirmed in vitro as specific for CMV antigens. The study put 150 or so TCR beta chains on its list as cytomegalovirus-associated.

The CDR3 has 17 residues. Germline lookup yields CDR1 MDHEN and CDR2 SYDVKM. The trim removed 5 bases at V and 7 bases at J, leaving 14 bases unmatched. Produced via immunoSEQ multiplex PCR; TCRdb's table is partial and in-frame only. The sample records some 45,000 clones, around 94% being singletons. This TCR derives from a woman in her late teens or twenties in good health and CMV-seropositive. The chain uses TRBV28 and TRBJ1-6, with 7 bases identical to TRBD1. The sample taken for sequencing was PBMCs. This CDR3 is CASSVVPGQNSNSPLHF. CDR3 nucleotide sequence: TGTGCCAGCAGTGTCGTACCGGGACAGAACTCCAATTCACCCCTCCACTTT.